This T cell receptor (beta chain) was captured in a study of cytomegalovirus exposure and HLA in healthy donors. In the PCR, 60 Vbeta and 13 Jbeta primers were used. Clones were sequenced by immunoSEQ multiplex PCR, and TCRdb holds only the in-frame ones, with some missing. The table has 150,000 to 200,000 clones, roughly three quarters seen once. Germline V gene lookup returns CDR1 ENHRY and CDR2 SYGVKD. The CDR3 extends over 13 amino acids. V lost 0 bases, J lost 7 bases, and 7 bases lay in between. The chain is built from TRBV10-3 and TRBJ2-1; D is undetermined. Sample: PBMCs. This clonotype originated in a man between 18 and 35 years old in good health and CMV-seropositive. The CDR3 nucleotides read TGTGCCATCAGTGAGTCGAAGAGGAATGAGCAGTTCTTC. This codes for CAISESKRNEQFF.